The rows below give T cell receptor delta chains drawn from one sample of a study of Vδ1+ human thymocytes. TCRdb redid clone calling on the multiplex PCR reads using CATT. The data show roughly 76,000 delta-chain clones, approximately 34% seen once. The source material was Vdelta1+ gamma-delta thymocytes from the thymus. These receptors came from a boy under two years old who had congenital heart surgery. The CDR3 runs from the conserved cysteine through the conserved F or W. The order of the fields is V gene, clone size, J gene, D gene, CDR3 protein, CDR3 DNA. The D gene is left open where the match is weak. Part of the rows lack a size; the others show once, few, many or a class for expanded clones.

TRDV1	few	TRDJ1	TRDD3	CALGSPCLTPVLGDTNSTDKLIF	TGTGCTCTTGGGTCTCCCTGTTTAACACCCGTACTGGGGGATACAAACTCCACCGATAAACTCATCTTT
TRDV1	-	TRDJ1	-	CALGELCPILERGWEDTDKLIF	TGTGCTCTTGGGGAACTATGCCCCATTTTGGAAAGGGGATGGGAGGACACCGATAAACTCATCTTT
TRDV1	-	TRDJ1	TRDD3	CALGELLARTGGCHTDKLIF	TGTGCTCTTGGGGAACTATTGGCCCGTACTGGGGGATGCCACACCGATAAACTCATCTTT
TRDV1	-	TRDJ1	TRDD3	CALGEPSWGTRGPVYTDKLIF	TGTGCTCTTGGGGAACCTTCTTGGGGGACCCGCGGGCCAGTGTACACCGATAAACTCATCTTT
TRDV1	-	TRDJ1	TRDD2	CALGEISYPSGWNWAMGKLIF	TGTGCTCTTGGGGAGATTTCCTACCCGAGTGGGTGGAATTGGGCAATGGGTAAACTCATCTTT
TRDV1	-	TRDJ1	TRDD3	CALGKGVFLHSVWGIRQYTDKLIF	TGTGCTCTTGGGAAAGGGGTATTCCTACATTCCGTCTGGGGGATACGCCAGTACACCGATAAACTCATCTTT
TRDV1	few	TRDJ1	TRDD3	CALGEYSRSRRYWGILGSTDKLIF	TGTGCTCTTGGGGAGTACTCCCGGTCCCGGCGGTACTGGGGGATATTAGGTTCGACCGATAAACTCATCTTT
TRDV1	-	TRDJ1	TRDD3	CALGELVLGDTGHDKLIF	TGTGCTCTTGGGGAGCTAGTACTGGGGGATACTGGGCACGATAAACTCATCTTT
TRDV1	-	TRDJ1	-	CALGELSLPLNLRELIF	TGTGCTCTTGGGGAACTATCCCTACCGCTTAATTTAAGGGAACTCATCTTT
TRDV1	-	TRDJ1	-	CALGPPFPTNWGLYTDKLIF	TGTGCTCTTGGGCCACCCTTTCCTACCAACTGGGGCTTGTACACCGATAAACTCATCTTT
TRDV1	-	TRDJ1	-	CALGEPTAVLGIQTDKLIF	TGTGCTCTTGGGGAACCAACCGCGGTTTTGGGGATTCAAACCGATAAACTCATCTTT
TRDV1	few	TRDJ1	TRDD3	CALGPPACVLGDSKDKLIF	TGTGCTCTTGGCCCACCTGCTTGCGTACTGGGGGATTCGAAAGATAAACTCATCTTT
TRDV1	-	TRDJ1	TRDD3	CALGELRVLSLGDEPHYTDKLIF	TGTGCTCTTGGGGAACTGAGGGTCTTAAGTCTGGGGGATGAACCCCACTACACCGATAAACTCATCTTT